This TCR beta chain was sequenced during a study of identical twins. TCRdb independently ran MiXCR on the 5' RACE reads; one entry per CDR3 protein. The data contain some 660,000 distinct CDR3 sequences, around 8.3% of them singletons. This clonotype was recorded a few times. V shed 0 bases and J 8 bases; nucleotides not matched to a gene: 11. CDR3 size: 16 residues. The germline CDR1 and CDR2 sequences are MNHEY and SVGAGI. A further study also used this sample, focusing on yellow fever vaccine responses in identical twins.

Input material: PBMCs. The receptor comes from a young woman in good health. The gene calls are TRBV6-5 and TRBJ1-2; 8 bases align to TRBD1. CDR3 region: CASSYSTSAGGGGYTF. DNA of the CDR3: TGTGCCAGCAGTTACTCCACTTCGGCAGGGGGCGGCGGCTACACCTTC.